The 25 T cell receptor beta chains listed next were all sequenced from one sample in a study of PD-1 blockade in classical Hodgkin lymphoma. Brentuximab vedotin exposure varied, and every patient relapsed after autologous stem cell transplantation. Assay: immunoSEQ multiplex PCR; the TCRdb copy retains only in-frame clones and omits some. The sample carries about 97,000 clones, roughly 88% recorded once. The sequences come from peripheral blood mononuclear cells (PBMCs), collected at baseline. These receptors came from a human donor with classical Hodgkin lymphoma.

In this sample, this clone turned up once. An end of the junction does not agree with germline; a read error may underlie this. The V gene is TRBV6-6, the J gene TRBJ2-7; possible D gene TRBD1, 5 bases. Germline lookup yields CDR1 MNHNY and CDR2 SVGAGI (reference sequence). This CDR3 contains 13 residues. In nucleotides, the CDR3 is TGTGCCAGCAGTACAGGACCAGCCTACGGGCAGTACTTC. This sequence encodes CASSTGPAYGQYF.

This clone was detected only a few times. The V call is TRBV5-5, the J call TRBJ2-1; D is perhaps TRBD2 (5 bases). From germline, CDR1 is SGHKS and CDR2 YYEKEE (reference sequence). Trimming left V 5 bases short and J 2 bases short, with 14 bases between. The CDR3 runs 15 residues. CDR3 in DNA: TGTGCCAGCAGACTGGACTCCCCCCCCTACAATGAGCAGTTCTTC. It is translated as CASRLDSPPYNEQFF.

The chain is built from TRBV2 and TRBJ2-3, with D tentatively TRBD1 or TRBD2 (6 bases each). CDR1 is SNHLY, CDR2 FYNNEI, per germline. The CDR3 runs 14 residues. The ends were cut back, 7 bases at V and 2 bases at J, with 13 bases in the middle. This chain's CDR3 is CASNIRGATDTQYF. The CDR3 region has the DNA TGTGCCAGCAATATAAGGGGGGCCACAGATACGCAGTATTTT.

This clone was observed a few times. V gene TRBV25-1 combines with J gene TRBJ2-5, with 7 positions matching TRBD1. Germline values: CDR1 MGHDK, CDR2 SYGVNS. There are 15 residues in the CDR3. Losses at the gene ends were 0 bases for V and 1 base for J; bases not matched to a gene: 2. CDR3 sequence (DNA): TGTGCCAGCAGTGAATATAAGGGGGCCCAAGAGACCCAGTACTTC. Residues: CASSEYKGAQETQYF.

This sequence joins TRBV7-2 and TRBJ1-1, with D possibly TRBD1 on 5 matching bases. CDR1 is SGHTA and CDR2 is FQGNSA in the germline V gene. V lost 5 bases and J lost 1, with 8 bases in between. This CDR3 has 13 amino acids. The CDR3 here is CASSPQGNTEAFF. Here the CDR3 DNA reads TGTGCCAGCAGCCCCCAGGGGAACACTGAAGCTTTCTTT.

The chain joins TRBV18 to TRBJ2-4; the match to TRBD2 covers 9 bases. CDR3 length equals 17 residues. Germline CDR1 reads KGHSH; CDR2 reads LQKENI. Trimming removed 4 bases from V and 4 bases from J; junction bases left unmatched: 11. The CDR3 DNA is TGTGCCAGCTCACAGCGGGGGGTAGGCGATGGGAAAAACATTCAGTACTTC. Its translation: CASSQRGVGDGKNIQYF.

V gene TRBV25-1 combines with J gene TRBJ2-1, with a possible D match to TRBD2 (6 bases). Trimming took off 4 bases at V and 3 bases at J, with 16 bases between the two ends. Germline V gives CDR1 MGHDK, CDR2 SYGVNS. CDR3 length: 16 residues. As DNA, the CDR3 is TGTGCCAGCAGTGCACGCCTAGCGAGATACTACAATGAGCAGTTCTTC. Protein sequence: CASSARLARYYNEQFF. The whole variable domain, filled in from reference TRBV25-1 and TRBJ2-1, reads EADIYQTPRYLVIGTGKKITLECSQTMGHDKMYWYQQDPGMELHLIHYSYGVNSTEKGDLSSESTVSRIRTEHFPLTLESARPSHTSQYLCASSARLARYYNEQFFGPGTRLTVL.

The chain joins TRBV4-3 to TRBJ2-1; 9 bases line up with TRBD2. CDR1 is LGHNA, CDR2 YSLEER, per germline. Germline trimming cut 4 bases from V and 8 bases from J; bases unmatched to any gene: 9. This CDR3 contains 15 residues. The CDR3 loop reads CASSRLAGGLDEQFF. The CDR3 coding sequence is TGCGCCAGCAGCCGATTGGCGGGAGGGCTGGATGAGCAGTTCTTC.

V is TRBV14 and J is TRBJ1-1; 8 bases fit TRBD1. The CDR3 loop spans 13 amino acids. Germline loops: CDR1 SGHDN, CDR2 FVKESK. V shed 4 bases, J shed 5 bases, and the junction held 3 bases outside the gene matches. The CDR3 DNA reads as TGTGCCAGCAGCCTTGGGACAGGTACTGAAGCTTTCTTT. This codes for CASSLGTGTEAFF.

This clone was seen a handful of times. The chain joins TRBV18 to TRBJ2-2; tentative D call: TRBD1 (6 bases). The V gene lost 5 bases and the J gene lost 7 bases, with 17 bases spanning the gap. Germline-derived CDR1 and CDR2 are KGHSH and LQKENI. The CDR3 runs to 15 residues. CDR3 in DNA: TGTGCCAGCTCAGAACGGGGACAAGAGCTCGGGGAGCTGTTTTTT. Amino acids: CASSERGQELGELFF.

This sequence joins TRBV10-3 and TRBJ2-1, with 9 bases lining up with TRBD2. Germline lookup yields CDR1 ENHRY and CDR2 SYGVKD. Trimming cost V 2 bases and J 4 bases; bases outside gene matches: 12. This CDR3 region has 18 residues. The CDR3 sequence: CAISERLAGEWGYNEQFF. The CDR3 coding sequence is TGTGCCATCAGTGAGAGGTTAGCGGGAGAATGGGGATACAATGAGCAGTTCTTC.

The V gene is TRBV7-2, the J gene TRBJ1-1, with no clear D. V was pared by 2 bases and J by 1 base, with 5 bases between. The CDR3 sequence is 13 residues long. CDR1 SGHTA and CDR2 FQGNSA come from the germline V gene. CDR3 region: CASSLIGNTEAFF. In DNA, the CDR3 is TGTGCCAGCAGCTTAATAGGGAACACTGAAGCTTTCTTT.

The chain recombines TRBV5-8 with TRBJ2-7; 8 positions match TRBD1. Germline loops: CDR1 SGHTS, CDR2 YDEGEE. The CDR3 has 16 residues. V shed 0 bases and J 5 bases; nucleotides not matched to a gene: 10. The CDR3 here is CASSLGVDRVRNEQYF. The CDR3 DNA reads as TGTGCCAGCAGCTTGGGGGTGGACAGGGTCCGTAACGAGCAGTACTTC.

V gene TRBV19 combines with J gene TRBJ2-7; 7 bases fit TRBD1. The CDR3 is 14 amino acids. Germline V gene data show CDR1 as LNHDA and CDR2 as SQIVND (reference sequence). V was clipped by 3 bases and J by 1 base; unmatched bases: 3. The CDR3 DNA follows: TGTGCCAGTAGTATGGGGGACAGATCCTACGAGCAGTACTTC. This sequence encodes CASSMGDRSYEQYF. The complete variable domain, with remaining parts taken from reference TRBV19 and TRBJ2-7, reads DGGITQSPKYLFRKEGQNVTLSCEQNLNHDAMYWYRQDPGQGLRLIYYSQIVNDFQKGDIAEGYSVSREKKESFPLTVTSAQKNPTAFYLCASSMGDRSYEQYFGPGTRLTVT.

This clone was seen a few times. V is TRBV5-1 and J is TRBJ2-1; the match to TRBD2 covers 15 bases. Germline CDR1 SGHRS, CDR2 YFSETQ. The CDR3 extends over 14 amino acids. The ends lost 4 bases at V and 9 bases at J; junction bases unmatched: 2. The CDR3 protein is CASSLGLAGGEQFF. The CDR3 nucleotides read TGCGCCAGCAGCCTGGGACTAGCGGGAGGTGAGCAGTTCTTC.

This sequence joins TRBV5-6 and TRBJ2-1; 7 bases fit TRBD1. The CDR3 has 15 residues. The J segment lost 9 bases and the V segment lost 5 bases, leaving 14 bases of the junction unmatched. Per the germline V gene, CDR1 is SGHDT and CDR2 is YYEEEE. The CDR3: CASSFDRAGGGEQFF. The CDR3 coding sequence is TGTGCCAGCAGTTTTGACAGGGCCGGAGGAGGTGAGCAGTTCTTC. Drawing the rest from reference TRBV5-6 and TRBJ2-1, the complete variable domain is DAGVTQSPTHLIKTRGQQVTLRCSPKSGHDTVSWYQQALGQGPQFIFQYYEEEERQRGNFPDRFSGHQFPNYSSELNVNALLLGDSALYLCASSFDRAGGGEQFFGPGTRLTVL.

About this clone: The sample holds other DNA sequences that translate to the same CDR3. The V gene is TRBV20-1, the J gene TRBJ2-5; the D gene is possibly TRBD2 (5 bases). V lost 3 bases, J lost 5 bases, and 7 bases lay in between. Germline V CDR1 and CDR2: DFQATT, SNEGSKA (reference sequence). CDR3 length: 11 residues. CDR3 in amino acids: CSARGGETQYF. The CDR3 DNA reads TGCAGTGCTAGGGGCGGGGAGACCCAGTACTTC.

Here the CDR3 DNA reads TGTGCCAGCAGCTTGGCTGCCGTAGGGGGCGCTTTCTTT. It translates to CASSLAAVGGAFF. The chain is built from TRBV7-2 and TRBJ1-1; 7 bases match TRBD1. Germline values: CDR1 SGHTA, CDR2 FQGNSA. The CDR3 length is 13 residues. With 3 bases clipped from V and 11 bases from J, the junction kept 9 bases outside the gene matches.

The chain is built from TRBV5-6 and TRBJ2-1, with 8 bases lining up with TRBD2. The CDR3 is 15 amino acids. V shed 6 bases, J shed 0 bases, and the junction held 5 bases outside the gene matches. Germline CDR1 is SGHDT and CDR2 is YYEEEE. CDR3 sequence: CASKGTSGSYNEQFF. For the CDR3, the DNA is TGTGCCAGCAAGGGTACTAGCGGCTCCTACAATGAGCAGTTCTTC. The full variable domain, completed using reference TRBV5-6 and TRBJ2-1, is DAGVTQSPTHLIKTRGQQVTLRCSPKSGHDTVSWYQQALGQGPQFIFQYYEEEERQRGNFPDRFSGHQFPNYSSELNVNALLLGDSALYLCASKGTSGSYNEQFFGPGTRLTVL.

The chain has TRBV21-1 and TRBJ2-3; the table's D call TRBD2 went unverified against the DNA. TRBV21-1 is assigned pseudogene status. The CDR3 is 19 amino acids. The CDR3 sequence: CASSKRGLAGAGGTDTQYF. CDR3 coding DNA: TGTGCCAGCAGCAAACGGGGACTAGCGGGAGCGGGGGGCACAGATACGCAGTATTTT.

This clone was seen a few times. J is TRBJ2-3 and V is TRBV11-1; D might be TRBD2 (5 bases). Per the germline V gene, CDR1 is SGHAT and CDR2 is FQDESV (reference sequence). The CDR3 runs 15 residues. V was clipped by 1 base and J by 0 bases, with 8 bases between them. CDR3 nucleotide sequence: TGTGCCAGCAGCTTAGAGGAGCGGAGCACAGATACGCAGTATTTT. Protein sequence: CASSLEERSTDTQYF.

This chain connects TRBV14 to TRBJ2-3; 12 bases line up with TRBD2. Unmatched junction bases numbered 9, after V lost 0 bases and J lost 8 bases. CDR1 is SGHDN, CDR2 FVKESK, per germline. The CDR3 sequence is 17 residues long. Here the CDR3 reads CASSQDMTSGSMCTQYF. CDR3 coding DNA: TGTGCCAGCAGCCAAGATATGACTAGCGGGAGCATGTGTACGCAGTATTTT.

For this clone: A read error may produce the germline difference seen at one junction end. The genes are TRBV10-3 and TRBJ2-2, with no clear D. The CDR3 contains 14 residues. In germline, CDR1 is ENHRY, CDR2 SYGVKD. The CDR3 nucleotides read TGTGCCAGCAGTTACTTCGGACCCACCGGGGAGCTGTTTTTT. Its translation is CASSYFGPTGELFF.

This clone has just one count. The chain recombines TRBV6-5 with TRBJ2-3, with D tentatively TRBD2 (6 bases). The CDR3 covers 14 residues. The germline V gene has CDR1 MNHEY and CDR2 SVGAGI. Trimming took off 0 bases at V and 10 bases at J, with 14 bases between the two ends. This CDR3 reads CASSYSRESNPQYF. CDR3 DNA: TGTGCCAGCAGTTACTCCCGGGAGAGCAATCCGCAGTATTTT.

The chain is built from TRBV18 and TRBJ2-7; no reliable D call. V gave up 0 bases and J gave up 3 bases, with 6 bases separating them. CDR3 length: 13 amino acids. Germline lookup yields CDR1 KGHSH and CDR2 LQKENI. The DNA for the CDR3 is TGTGCCAGCTCACCACCAGCCGACTACGAGCAGTACTTC. Its translation: CASSPPADYEQYF.